This T cell receptor beta chain was documented in a study of T-cell memory formation after mild COVID-19. This clonotype has just a few counts. As yet, its antigen is unknown. Study results and caveats: Clones contracting across day 15 to 85 had a balanced CD4/CD8 profile; later expanding clones leaned CD4+.

V gave up 2 bases and J gave up 4 bases, with 9 bases separating them. CDR1 is MNHEY, CDR2 SVGAGI, per germline. The CDR3 extends over 15 amino acids. TCRdb fed the 5' RACE reads into MiXCR, producing one record per CDR3 protein. The sample yields approximately 500,000 distinct CDR3 sequences, roughly 25% seen once. The chain couples TRBV6-5 to TRBJ2-6, with no clear D. The TCR comes from an adult woman who had mild COVID-19 (a few samples of this study predate the infection). Cell type and time point are not known. Sequences were obtained from PBMCs or a T cell subset sorted from them (not recorded which). This chain's CDR3 is CASSYAQPGANVLTF. In nucleotides, the CDR3 is TGTGCCAGCAGTTACGCTCAGCCCGGGGCCAACGTCCTGACTTTC.